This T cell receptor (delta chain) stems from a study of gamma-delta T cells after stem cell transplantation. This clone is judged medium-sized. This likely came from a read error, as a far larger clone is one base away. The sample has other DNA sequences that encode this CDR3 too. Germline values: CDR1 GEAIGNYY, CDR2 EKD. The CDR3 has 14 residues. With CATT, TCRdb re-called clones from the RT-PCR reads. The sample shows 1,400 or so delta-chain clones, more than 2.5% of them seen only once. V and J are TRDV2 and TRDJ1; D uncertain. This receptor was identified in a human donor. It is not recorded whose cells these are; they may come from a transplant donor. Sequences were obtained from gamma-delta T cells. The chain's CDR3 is CACDTAPTTDKLIF. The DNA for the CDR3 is TGTGCCTGCGACACCGCCCCCACCACCGATAAACTCATCTTT.